This passage covers 21 T cell receptor beta chains from one sample sequenced in a study of blood T cells in healthy people across ages. Combining a sample-barcoded 5' primer with a J-beta primer mix, a second PCR ran for roughly 7 to 11 cycles. A single record per CDR3 protein comes from TCRdb applying MiXCR to the 5' RACE reads. The table has hundreds of thousands of distinct CDR3 sequences, approximately 40% seen once; the top ten hold 30%. The sequencing sample was made of blood. These receptors originate from an elderly man in good health.

The chain carries TRBV5-4 and TRBJ1-2; D not resolved. Trimming took off 0 bases at V and 2 bases at J, with 8 bases between the two ends. The CDR3 runs to 14 residues. Germline V gives CDR1 SGHNT, CDR2 YYREEE (reference sequence). CDR3 protein: CASSLVGENYGYTF. Written as DNA, the CDR3 is TGTGCCAGCAGCTTGGTTGGGGAAAACTATGGCTACACCTTC.

The table lists this clonotype with many counts. The rearrangement links TRBV20-1 to TRBJ2-1; D might be TRBD1 (5 bases). The length of the CDR3 is 14 residues. Trimming stripped 6 bases from V and 4 bases from J, with 16 bases between. In germline, CDR1 is DFQATT, CDR2 SNEGSKA (reference sequence). DNA of the CDR3: TGCAGTGCCAAGACAGAATACTTATACAATGAGCAGTTCTTC. As protein: CSAKTEYLYNEQFF.

The chain combines TRBV10-2 with TRBJ1-4; D gene ambiguous. Germline V gene lookup returns CDR1 WSHSY and CDR2 SAAADI. Trimming took 2 bases from V and 8 from J, leaving 15 bases between them. The CDR3 is 15 amino acids. The CDR3 here is CASSELIDPGEKLFF. The CDR3 DNA follows: TGCGCCAGCAGTGAGCTGATCGACCCTGGGGAAAAACTGTTTTTT.

This clonotype was picked up a small number of times. The chain employs TRBV6-2 or TRBV6-3 and TRBJ1-2; perhaps TRBD1 as D (6 bases). From germline, CDR1 is MNHEY and CDR2 SVGEGT. The CDR3 contains 15 residues. Trimming shortened V by 6 bases and J by 5 bases, and 19 bases separated the two germline ends. The CDR3 loop is CASRVDGQSTYGYTF. The CDR3 DNA reads TGTGCCAGCAGAGTAGACGGACAGAGCACTTATGGCTACACCTTC.

The CDR3 bases are TGTGCCAGCAGCAATACCTTGGGACAGTGGGCCTACAATGAGCAGTACTTC. As protein: CASSNTLGQWAYNEQYF. The chain joins TRBV21-1 to TRBJ2-5; the D call TRBD1 from the table was never checked on the DNA. TRBV21-1 is flagged as a pseudogene. The CDR3 runs 17 residues.

Many counts were recorded for this clonotype. The chain is built from TRBV28 and TRBJ2-7; 7 bases align to TRBD1. The CDR3 is 14 residues long. The trim removed 6 bases at V and 2 bases at J, leaving 7 bases unmatched. CDR1 is MDHEN, CDR2 SYDVKM, per germline. The CDR3 bases are TGTGCCAGCAGCCTCCGGACAGGCACCTACGAGCAGTACTTC. Its protein product is CASSLRTGTYEQYF.

In regard to this clonotype: One junction end does not reproduce the germline sequence, and a read error may be involved. This chain uses TRBV12-3 or TRBV12-4 with TRBJ1-2, with D possibly TRBD1 on 5 matching bases. The CDR3 extends over 14 amino acids. The CDR3 protein is CASSSDSTNYGYTF. DNA for the CDR3: TGTGCCAGTAGTTCAGACAGTACTAACTATGGCTACACCTTC.

Many counts were recorded for this clonotype. The chain carries TRBV20-1 and TRBJ2-3, with 10 bases identical to TRBD1. CDR1 is DFQATT and CDR2 is SNEGSKA in the germline V gene (reference sequence). This CDR3 has 14 amino acids. The V and J ends lost 5 bases and 8 bases, in that order; junction bases with no gene match: 10. The CDR3 nucleotides are TGCAGTGCTCCAGGGACAGGGGCCTTCGGTACGCAGTATTTT. Amino acids: CSAPGTGAFGTQYF.

The genes are TRBV14 and TRBJ1-6; 8 nucleotides line up with TRBD1. With 3 bases clipped from V and 5 bases from J, the junction kept 3 bases outside the gene matches. Germline CDR1 SGHDN, CDR2 FVKESK. The CDR3 consists of 15 residues. The CDR3 DNA reads as TGTGCCAGCAGCCAGGACAGGGTTCATAATTCACCCCTCCACTTT. It encodes CASSQDRVHNSPLHF.

V is TRBV20-1 and J is TRBJ2-4; possible D gene TRBD1, 7 bases. The DNA end is a closer match to TRBJ2-7, so the J assignment may be wrong. Germline CDR1 is DFQATT and CDR2 is SNEGSKA (reference sequence). The CDR3 consists of 15 residues. CDR3 nucleotides: TGCAGTGCCCCTCCAAGACAGGGACTTTCCTACGAGCAGTACTTC. As protein: CSAPPRQGLSYEQYF.

Comments on this clonotype: One end of the junction fails to match germline, which may point to a read error. The chain combines TRBV14 with TRBJ2-1; possibly TRBD1 or TRBD2 for D (5 bases each). Germline CDR1 is SGHDN and CDR2 is FVKESK. The CDR3 totals 18 residues. CDR3 loop: CASSQTHGTSLFQETQFF. CDR3 DNA: TGCGCCAGCAGCCAAACACACGGGACCTCTCTATTCCAAGAGACCCAGTTCTTC.

V is TRBV7-2 and J is TRBJ2-7; no firm D call. The CDR3 consists of 11 residues. CDR1 and CDR2 (germline): SGHTA, FQGNSA. Trimming removed 5 bases at V and 10 bases at J, with 12 bases between. This chain's CDR3 is CASSPGSYQYF. Written as DNA, the CDR3 is TGTGCCAGCAGCCCCGGATCTTACCAGTACTTC.

The rearrangement links TRBV15 to TRBJ2-5, with no clear D. CDR3 length equals 14 residues. With 3 bases removed from V and 5 bases from J, the gap between germline ends came to 13 bases. Germline V CDR1 and CDR2: LNHNV, YYDKDF (reference sequence). The CDR3 nucleotides are TGTGCCACCAGCAGTTGGCCAATGGTGGAGACCCAGTACTTC. Amino acid sequence: CATSSWPMVETQYF.

The sample holds many counts of this clonotype. This chain uses TRBV25-1 with TRBJ1-2; D uncertain. This CDR3 contains 12 residues. Trimming cost V 5 bases and J 2 bases, with 6 bases left between them. CDR1 is MGHDK and CDR2 is SYGVNS in the germline V gene. CDR3 protein: CASSLGNYGYTF. CDR3 sequence (DNA): TGTGCCAGCAGTCTGGGCAACTATGGCTACACCTTC.

In the case of this clonotype: Just one base apart from a much larger clone, this may be a read error. The V call is TRBV7-2, the J call TRBJ2-3; no clear D gene. V was clipped by 2 bases and J by 0 bases, with 6 bases between them. The CDR3 extends over 14 amino acids. CDR1 and CDR2 (germline): SGHTA, FQGNSA. The CDR3 DNA sequence: TGTGCCAGCAGCTTACAGGAGAGCACAGATACGCAGTATTTT. Protein: CASSLQESTDTQYF.

In this sample, this clonotype turned up a few times. The chain couples TRBV24-1 to TRBJ2-1; weak D call: TRBD2 (7 bases). The length of the CDR3 is 15 residues. V dropped 4 bases and J dropped 8 bases, with 17 bases sitting between them. Germline CDR1 is KGHDR and CDR2 is SFDVKD. The CDR3 DNA reads as TGTGCCACCAGTGAGACGGGGGGCCAAAACTATGAGCAGTTCTTC. Encoded protein: CATSETGGQNYEQFF.

This clonotype was found a few times. This CDR3 reads CASSVLMGQGNSPLHF. The CDR3 DNA reads as TGTGCCAGCAGTGTCCTCATGGGACAGGGTAATTCACCCCTCCACTTT. The chain couples TRBV2 to TRBJ1-6; TRBD1 matches at 9 bases. Germline lookup yields CDR1 SNHLY and CDR2 FYNNEI. The trim removed 4 bases at V and 6 bases at J, leaving 7 bases unmatched. This CDR3 region has 16 residues.

The chain joins TRBV4-3 to TRBJ2-7; D perhaps matches TRBD2 (5 bases). Germline V lookup: CDR1 LGHNA, CDR2 YSLEER. This CDR3 contains 17 residues. Trimming left V 0 bases short and J 7 bases short, with 22 bases between. In DNA, the CDR3 is TGCGCCAGCAGCCAAGACGGCAGGAGGAGCTCCTACAATGAGCAGTACTTC. It encodes CASSQDGRRSSYNEQYF.

The genes are TRBV3-1 and TRBJ1-4; D might be TRBD1 (5 bases). This CDR3 contains 16 residues. Germline CDR1 is LGHDT and CDR2 is YNNKEL (reference sequence). Trimming removed 3 bases from V and 2 bases from J, with 13 bases in between. The CDR3 nucleotides are TGTGCCAGCAGCCAGACGCTAGGGGCTACTAATGAAAAACTGTTTTTT. Amino acid sequence: CASSQTLGATNEKLFF. The whole variable domain, remainder taken from reference TRBV3-1 and TRBJ1-4, is DTAVSQTPKYLVTQMGNDKSIKCEQNLGHDTMYWYKQDSKKFLKIMFSYNNKELIINETVPNRFSPKSPDKAHLNLHINSLELGDSAVYFCASSQTLGATNEKLFFGSGTQLSVL.

The chain couples TRBV12-3 or TRBV12-4 to TRBJ2-5; 8 nucleotides match TRBD1. V lost 6 bases to trimming and J lost 5 bases; unmatched junction nucleotides: 11. There are 15 residues in the CDR3. The CDR3 nucleotides read TGTGCCAGCAGGCCCCCGGGACAGGCGGACGAGACCCAGTACTTC. This encodes CASRPPGQADETQYF.

The chain joins TRBV6-6 to TRBJ2-1; D possibly corresponds to TRBD2 (6 bases). The J call may be incorrect, as the DNA end agrees better with TRBJ2-7. The length of the CDR3 is 14 residues. Germline V gene sequence: CDR1 MNHNY, CDR2 SVGAGI (reference sequence). CDR3 sequence: CASSLGTSNNEQYF. In nucleotides, the CDR3 is TGTGCCAGCAGCTTGGGGACTTCGAACAATGAGCAGTACTTC.